The source of this TCR beta chain is a study of cytomegalovirus exposure and HLA in healthy donors. Turning to the study itself: From 190 million or so T cells, an earlier analysis saw 90 million to 130 million unique TCR beta sequences. The study's findings and limits: A missense DCLRE1C variant was associated with V- and J-gene trimming of TCR beta chains in a later analysis, and an independent cohort replicated the association.

The PCR had 60 Vbeta and 13 Jbeta primers. Assay: immunoSEQ multiplex PCR; the TCRdb copy retains only in-frame clones and omits some. The sample lists 85,000 to 100,000 clones, roughly 86% occurring once. The germline V gene has CDR1 LNHDA and CDR2 SQIVND (reference sequence). The V gene lost 6 bases and the J gene lost 1 base, with 9 bases spanning the gap. The CDR3 has 14 amino acids. A note on this clone: Antigen specificity is unknown.

The sample consisted of PBMCs. The receptor was derived from a man aged 25 to 40 in good health and CMV-seropositive. The rearrangement uses TRBV19 and TRBJ2-2, with a tentative D call TRBD2 (6 bases). CDR3 nucleotide sequence: TGTGCCAGTAGGGAGGGAGTGAACACCGGGGAGCTGTTTTTT. Amino acid sequence: CASREGVNTGELFF.